Each of the 11 T cell receptor beta chains below was sequenced from the same sample in a study of neurological immune-mediated disorders. TCRdb re-called the 5' RACE reads through MiXCR, storing one row per CDR3 protein. The sample holds some 47,000 distinct CDR3 sequences, roughly 21% seen once. Time point defined: technical triplicate 3. The specimen was PBMCs. The receptors were sampled from a man aged 55 to 70 with HTLV-1-associated myelopathy (HAM/TSP).

At least ten counts were recorded for this clonotype. The genes are TRBV3-1 and TRBJ2-2, with D unclear. V was clipped by 1 base and J by 6 bases, with 6 bases between them. Germline V CDR1 and CDR2: LGHDT, YNNKEL (reference sequence). The CDR3 runs 13 residues. The CDR3 sequence is CASSQVGPGELFF. The CDR3 coding sequence is TGTGCCAGCAGCCAAGTTGGTCCCGGGGAGCTGTTTTTT.

This clonotype has a count of ten or more. V usage is TRBV20-1 and J usage is TRBJ1-1, with 9 bases lining up with TRBD1. The CDR3 contains 14 residues. CDR1 and CDR2 from the germline V gene are DFQATT and SNEGSKA (reference sequence). The trim removed 5 bases at V and 4 bases at J, leaving 8 bases unmatched. This CDR3 reads CSAFGTGTGTEAFF. In DNA, the CDR3 is TGCAGTGCTTTTGGGACAGGGACAGGCACTGAAGCTTTCTTT.

The rearrangement links TRBV5-1 to TRBJ1-2; weak D call: TRBD1 (6 bases). CDR1 is SGHRS, CDR2 YFSETQ, per germline. Trimming left V 4 bases short and J 2 bases short, with 9 bases between. This CDR3 is 13 amino acids long. CDR3 nucleotides: TGCGCCAGCAGCAACAGGGTGAACTATGGCTACACCTTC. Translating gives CASSNRVNYGYTF.

In its sample, this clonotype was seen a few times. The genes are TRBV19 and TRBJ1-1, with D possibly TRBD1 on 6 matching bases. The V end lost 8 bases, the J end lost 5 bases, and 15 bases lay between the germline ends. The length of the CDR3 is 13 residues. Germline CDR1 LNHDA, CDR2 SQIVND (reference sequence). The CDR3 loop reads CASGQEGETEAFF. Here the CDR3 DNA reads TGTGCCAGTGGCCAGGAGGGGGAGACTGAAGCTTTCTTT.

V usage is TRBV5-5 and J usage is TRBJ2-4, with unresolved D. The V end lost 1 base, the J end lost 0 bases, and 11 bases lay between the germline ends. The CDR3 consists of 16 residues. The germline gives CDR1 SGHKS, CDR2 YYEKEE (reference sequence). The CDR3 DNA reads TGTGCCAGCAGCTTGCAAGCCCGGGTAGCCAAAAACATTCAGTACTTC. The encoded protein is CASSLQARVAKNIQYF.

This clonotype was detected many times. This chain links TRBV5-1 with TRBJ2-7, with no clear D. The length of the CDR3 is 14 residues. V gave up 0 bases and J gave up 2 bases, with 9 bases separating them. Germline CDR1 SGHRS, CDR2 YFSETQ. The CDR3 loop reads CASSLGLTTYEQYF. The CDR3 DNA follows: TGCGCCAGCAGCTTGGGTCTCACAACCTACGAGCAGTACTTC.

This chain joins TRBV29-1 and TRBJ2-3; maybe TRBD2 (5 bases). The CDR3 has 15 residues. V was cut by 8 bases and J by 1 base, with 19 bases left in between. Germline V gene lookup returns CDR1 SQVTM and CDR2 ANQGSEA. The CDR3, as DNA: TGCAGCATAGAAGCCGGGATAAGGGGCACAGATACGCAGTATTTT. Its translation is CSIEAGIRGTDTQYF.

The table lists this clonotype with many counts. This rearrangement joins TRBV5-1 to TRBJ1-1; no clear D gene. Trimming left V 0 bases short and J 3 bases short, with 9 bases between. The CDR3 totals 14 residues. Germline V lookup: CDR1 SGHRS, CDR2 YFSETQ. The CDR3 region has the DNA TGCGCCAGCAGCTTGGCGGTGACGGACACTGAAGCTTTCTTT. It yields the protein CASSLAVTDTEAFF.

The table lists this clonotype with many counts. The chain is built from TRBV9 and TRBJ2-3; D is unresolved. Trimming cost V 1 base and J 3 bases, with 9 bases left between them. The CDR3 contains 14 residues. Looked up from germline, CDR1 is SGDLS and CDR2 is YYNGEE. The CDR3 loop is CASSVFLDTDTQYF. CDR3 nucleotides: TGTGCCAGCAGCGTATTTCTAGATACAGATACGCAGTATTTT.

The chain uses TRBV20-1 and TRBJ2-5, with TRBD2 matching 14 bases. The ends lost 6 bases at V and 7 bases at J; junction bases unmatched: 13. This CDR3 region has 16 residues. Germline V gene sequence: CDR1 DFQATT, CDR2 SNEGSKA (reference sequence). CDR3 sequence reads: CSARTPGLAGVGTQYF. The CDR3 DNA reads TGCAGTGCCCGCACTCCGGGACTAGCGGGAGTGGGGACCCAGTACTTC.

This clonotype was counted ten times or more. The chain has TRBV20-1 and TRBJ2-3; 8 bases map to TRBD2. The junction had 3 bases not matched to a gene; V was cut back by 3 bases and J by 1 base. The CDR3 is 14 residues long. Germline values: CDR1 DFQATT, CDR2 SNEGSKA (reference sequence). This CDR3 is CSASNSGGTDTQYF. CDR3 in DNA: TGCAGTGCTAGTAATAGCGGGGGCACAGATACGCAGTATTTT.